This T cell receptor beta chain was recorded in a study of PD-1 blockade in classical Hodgkin lymphoma. Study outcomes and limitations: Any patient who commenced nivolumab under 1 year after ASCT was excluded.

About this clone itself: Its antigen is unidentified.

Time point defined: cycle 4 day 1 (C4D1), after around six weeks of nivolumab. Relapse was seen in all patients after autologous stem cell transplantation, and brentuximab vedotin exposure was variable. Purification of CD4+ T cells from thawed PBMCs was performed via magnetic negative selection. CDR3 length equals 17 residues. The V segment lost 0 bases and the J segment 5 bases; nucleotides outside the gene matches: 12. Germline CDR1 is SGDLS and CDR2 is YYNGEE. Profiled with immunoSEQ multiplex PCR; TCRdb holds only in-frame clones, not every one. The data hold around 17,000 clones, with roughly three quarters observed a single time.

The chain recombines TRBV9 with TRBJ2-7; 9 bases map to TRBD2. The origin of this receptor is a human donor with classical Hodgkin lymphoma. Sequences were derived from CD4+ T cells from blood, sampled before the fourth cycle of nivolumab. The chain's CDR3 is CASSVDSGRTSVHEQYF. CDR3 sequence (DNA): TGTGCCAGCAGCGTAGACTCGGGGCGGACTAGCGTCCACGAGCAGTACTTC.